This T cell receptor beta chain was identified during a study of Ad26.COV2.S vaccination and SARS-CoV-2 variants. Regarding the study as a whole: There was reportedly substantial breadth in spike-specific CD8+ and CD4+ T cell responses after vaccination.

Described treatment: 15 to 20 received Ad26.COV2.S at low or high dose, single or two shots; 5 received placebo; per-sample allocation not given. The study sampled participants on day 63 after the first vaccine or placebo injection. This person who donated was an adult of 18-55 years in Boston. Germline V gives CDR1 SNHLY, CDR2 FYNNEI. The CDR3 runs 13 residues. V was clipped by 4 bases and J by 6 bases, with 10 bases between them. Using immunoSEQ multiplex PCR, the repertoire was profiled, and TCRdb retains in-frame clones only, with some absent. The top ten clones hold 10% to 15% of a sample with hundreds of thousands of clones, 90% of them seen once. This clone has just a few counts. Its antigen is as yet unknown.

The source material was peripheral blood, sampled in a trial of Ad26.COV2.S vaccine versus placebo. This sequence was found in a person between 18 and 59 years old who received the Ad26.COV2.S COVID-19 vaccine or a placebo. The chain uses TRBV2 and TRBJ1-5; a weak D match, TRBD1 (6 bases). Here the CDR3 DNA reads TGTGCCAGCAGTGGGGGGGCGGTTCAGCCCCAGCATTTT. Residues: CASSGGAVQPQHF.